This T cell receptor beta chain derives from a study of graft-versus-host responses after intestinal transplantation. Study information: Transplant types were multivisceral, liver-intestinal, or isolated intestinal. Points from the study as a whole: Levels of circulating GvH clones at their peak were associated with early post-transplant HvG declines.

Trimming removed 7 bases from V and 1 base from J; junction bases left unmatched: 12. The CDR3 runs 18 residues. The germline V gene encodes CDR1 MDHEN and CDR2 SYDVKM. As concerns this clone: Its antigen is currently unknown.

Libraries were prepared by immunoSEQ multiplex PCR; TCRdb keeps only in-frame clonotypes and omits some of them. The data show 30,000 to 40,000 clones, 75% to 90% seen once. The source is a human patient who received an intestinal transplant, so some T cells may come from the graft donor. The rearrangement joins TRBV28 to TRBJ2-6, with 8 bases fitting TRBD1. The starting material was PBMCs, obtained about 1,000 days after transplant. The CDR3 DNA reads as TGTGCCAGCACCCCCGGAGGACAGGGTTTGTCTGGGGCCAACGTCCTGACTTTC. It translates to CASTPGGQGLSGANVLTF.